Detailed here is one T cell receptor beta chain. TCRdb keeps only in-frame clones here, not all; method: immunoSEQ multiplex PCR. The table lists approximately 110,000 clones, around 89% of them singletons. Trimming took 0 bases from V and 4 from J; bases not matched to a gene: 2. The germline CDR1 and CDR2 sequences are LGHNA and YNFKEQ. This CDR3 spans 16 amino acids. The data originate from a study of glioma-infiltrating T cells after dendritic cell vaccination. At the level of the study: Between 2003 and 2012, patients got autologous tumor lysate-pulsed dendritic cell vaccines. Autologous tumor lysate was loaded overnight onto monocyte-derived dendritic cells grown approximately seven days with IL-4 and GM-CSF.

Time point reported: after dendritic cell vaccination, including at tumor progression/relapse. All glioblastoma patients lacked an isocitrate dehydrogenase mutation. Before vaccination, two weeks after the third vaccination, and at progression, PBMC were collected. The sample in question was blood, obtained after dendritic cell vaccination. The sequence came from a human donor with glioblastoma. The J gene is TRBJ2-3, the V gene TRBV4-2; 12 bases agree with TRBD2. The CDR3 DNA sequence: TGTGCCAGCAGCCAAGAGGGACTAGCGGGTGCAGATACGCAGTATTTT. This codes for CASSQEGLAGADTQYF.